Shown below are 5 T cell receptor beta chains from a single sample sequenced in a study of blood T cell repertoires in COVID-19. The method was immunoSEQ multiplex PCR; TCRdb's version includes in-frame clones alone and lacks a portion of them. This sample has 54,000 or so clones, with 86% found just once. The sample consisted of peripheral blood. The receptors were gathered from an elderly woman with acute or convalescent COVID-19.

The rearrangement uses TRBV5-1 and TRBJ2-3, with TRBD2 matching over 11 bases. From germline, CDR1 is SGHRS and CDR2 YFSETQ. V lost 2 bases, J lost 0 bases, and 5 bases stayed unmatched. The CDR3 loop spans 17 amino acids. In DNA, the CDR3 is TGCGCCAGCAGCTTTACTAGCGGGAGTCACAGCACAGATACGCAGTATTTT. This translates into CASSFTSGSHSTDTQYF. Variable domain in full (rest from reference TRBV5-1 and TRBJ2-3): KAGVTQTPRYLIKTRGQQVTLSCSPISGHRSVSWYQQTPGQGLQFLFEYFSETQRNKGNFPGRFSGRQFSNSRSEMNVSTLELGDSALYLCASSFTSGSHSTDTQYFGPGTRLTVL.

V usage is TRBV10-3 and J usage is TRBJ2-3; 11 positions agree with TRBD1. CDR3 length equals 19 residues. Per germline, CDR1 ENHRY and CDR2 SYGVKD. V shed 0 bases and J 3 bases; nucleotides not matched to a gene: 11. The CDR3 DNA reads TGTGCCATCAGTGAGTCCAGCACACGGACAGGGGGCGCGACAGATACGCAGTATTTT. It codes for CAISESSTRTGGATDTQYF.

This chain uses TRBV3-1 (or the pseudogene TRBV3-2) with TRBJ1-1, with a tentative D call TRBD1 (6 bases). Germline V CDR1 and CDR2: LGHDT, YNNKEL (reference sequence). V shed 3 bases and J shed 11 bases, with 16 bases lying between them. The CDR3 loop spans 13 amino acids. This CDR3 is CASSQGASGDAFF. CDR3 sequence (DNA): TGTGCCAGCAGCCAGGGGGCCTCAGGGGATGCTTTCTTT.

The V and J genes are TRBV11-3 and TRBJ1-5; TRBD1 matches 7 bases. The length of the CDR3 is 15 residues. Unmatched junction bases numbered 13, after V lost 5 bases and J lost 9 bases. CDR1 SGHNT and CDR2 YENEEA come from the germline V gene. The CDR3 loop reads CASSQGQPPEWPQHF. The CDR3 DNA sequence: TGTGCCAGCAGCCAGGGACAGCCGCCGGAATGGCCCCAGCATTTT.

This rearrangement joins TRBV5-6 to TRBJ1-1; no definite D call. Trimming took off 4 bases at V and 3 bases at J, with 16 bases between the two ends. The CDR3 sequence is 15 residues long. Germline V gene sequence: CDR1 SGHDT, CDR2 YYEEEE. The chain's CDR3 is CASSPSTRYDTEAFF. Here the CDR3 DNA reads TGTGCCAGCAGCCCTTCCACGAGATACGACACTGAAGCTTTCTTT.